Listed here are 23 T cell receptor beta chains from one sample, sequenced in a study of Ad26.COV2.S vaccination and SARS-CoV-2 variants. Libraries were prepared by immunoSEQ multiplex PCR; TCRdb keeps only in-frame clonotypes and omits some of them. The table shows about 350,000 clones, with under 95% occurring only once. Material: peripheral blood, obtained after recovery from COVID-19. All receptors derive from a human donor who had recovered from COVID-19.

V usage is TRBV6-5 and J usage is TRBJ2-5; 8 bases agree with TRBD2. Losses at the gene ends were 3 bases for V and 5 bases for J; bases not matched to a gene: 11. The CDR3 consists of 16 residues. In germline, CDR1 is MNHEY, CDR2 SVGAGI. The CDR3 DNA reads TGTGCCAGCAGTTATGGACGAGCGGGGGCTGGGGAGACCCAGTACTTC. Translating gives CASSYGRAGAGETQYF.

This chain uses TRBV18 with TRBJ2-5, with a possible D match to TRBD2 (5 bases). Per the germline V gene, CDR1 is KGHSH and CDR2 is LQKENI. Trimming took off 1 base at V and 2 bases at J, with 17 bases between the two ends. The CDR3 loop spans 17 amino acids. CDR3 region: CASSPLPGPGMQETQYF. The DNA of the CDR3 is TGTGCCAGCTCACCACTCCCCGGTCCGGGGATGCAAGAGACCCAGTACTTC.

This clone was picked up a small number of times. The chain recombines TRBV19 with TRBJ1-2, with a tentative D call TRBD1 (5 bases). Looked up from germline, CDR1 is LNHDA and CDR2 is SQIVND (reference sequence). Trimming removed 6 bases at V and 6 bases at J, with 11 bases between. CDR3 size: 12 residues. As DNA, the CDR3 is TGTGCCAGTAGCCTACGAGGGGATGGCTACACCTTC. It is translated as CASSLRGDGYTF. The full variable domain, its missing parts supplied by reference TRBV19 and TRBJ1-2, is DGGITQSPKYLFRKEGQNVTLSCEQNLNHDAMYWYRQDPGQGLRLIYYSQIVNDFQKGDIAEGYSVSREKKESFPLTVTSAQKNPTAFYLCASSLRGDGYTFGSGTRLTVV.

The rearrangement links TRBV2 to TRBJ1-5; the D is unclear. There are 14 residues in the CDR3. Germline-derived CDR1 and CDR2 are SNHLY and FYNNEI. Trimming removed 2 bases from V and 7 bases from J, with 12 bases in between. The CDR3 region is CASSEMGGQQPQHF. CDR3 coding DNA: TGTGCCAGCAGTGAAATGGGCGGGCAGCAGCCCCAGCATTTT.

The chain recombines TRBV5-1 with TRBJ2-2; TRBD2 agrees at 13 bases. J was trimmed by 6 bases and V by 5 bases; bases with no gene match: 4. This CDR3 contains 15 residues. Per the germline V gene, CDR1 is SGHRS and CDR2 is YFSETQ. The CDR3 loop reads CASRGLAGPAGELFF. The CDR3 DNA reads as TGCGCCAGCAGGGGACTAGCGGGGCCCGCCGGGGAGCTGTTTTTT.

This chain joins TRBV9 and TRBJ2-3; no clear D. V was trimmed by 4 bases and J by 0 bases, leaving 9 bases between them. The CDR3 consists of 14 residues. Germline V gene data show CDR1 as SGDLS and CDR2 as YYNGEE. As DNA, the CDR3 is TGTGCCAGCAGCCCCCGTGGGAGCACAGATACGCAGTATTTT. Its protein product is CASSPRGSTDTQYF.

The chain joins TRBV6-5 to TRBJ2-7, with D unclear. CDR1 and CDR2 from the germline V gene are MNHEY and SVGAGI. This CDR3 spans 12 amino acids. Trimming removed 9 bases from V and 0 bases from J, with 9 bases in between. The CDR3 reads CASQGNSYEQYF. The CDR3 DNA follows: TGTGCCAGTCAAGGGAACTCCTACGAGCAGTACTTC.

The genes are TRBV3-1 (or the pseudogene TRBV3-2) and TRBJ2-1; D unresolved. The CDR3 length is 14 residues. Germline V lookup: CDR1 LGHDT, CDR2 YNNKEL (reference sequence). The V end lost 0 bases, the J end lost 3 bases, and 6 bases lay between the germline ends. The CDR3 is CASSQDLHYNEQFF. CDR3 sequence (DNA): TGTGCCAGCAGCCAAGACCTCCACTACAATGAGCAGTTCTTC.

CDR3 region: CASSDSGGANSPLHF. CDR3 bases: TGTGCCAGCAGTGACTCCGGGGGCGCGAATTCACCCCTCCACTTT. The V and J genes are TRBV6-4 and TRBJ1-6; D perhaps matches TRBD1 (6 bases). Germline values: CDR1 MRHNA, CDR2 SNTAGT. CDR3 length: 15 residues. V lost 0 bases and J lost 7, with 10 bases in between.

The V call is TRBV6-5, the J call TRBJ2-5, with D maybe TRBD1 (6 bases). The CDR3 length is 15 residues. CDR1 and CDR2 (germline): MNHEY, SVGAGI. Trimming removed 6 bases from V and 5 bases from J, with 19 bases in between. The CDR3, as DNA: TGTGCCAGCAGCAAACAGGGTCTAGGTACGGAGACCCAGTACTTC. Translation gives CASSKQGLGTETQYF.

This chain joins TRBV23-1 and TRBJ1-2; 7 nucleotides line up with TRBD1. TRBV23-1 is filed as an ORF, its function uncertain. CDR3 length: 16 residues. After removal of 2 bases from V and 7 bases from J, the junction contained 13 bases not matched to a gene. This CDR3 is CASSQGGTTGAGGYTF. The CDR3 DNA follows: TGCGCCAGCAGTCAAGGGGGGACTACAGGGGCTGGTGGCTACACCTTC.

The chain has TRBV11-2 and TRBJ1-2, with 10 bases lining up with TRBD1. This CDR3 region has 14 residues. Germline V gene data show CDR1 as SGHAT and CDR2 as FQNNGV. V gave up 3 bases and J gave up 4 bases; unmatched junction bases: 2. The chain's CDR3 is CASSFGTGAYGYTF. In DNA, the CDR3 is TGTGCCAGCAGCTTTGGGACAGGGGCCTATGGCTACACCTTC.

This rearrangement joins TRBV20-1 to TRBJ2-3; the match to TRBD2 covers 12 bases. The germline V gene encodes CDR1 DFQATT and CDR2 SNEGSKA (reference sequence). V shed 3 bases, J shed 0 bases, and the junction held 7 bases outside the gene matches. This CDR3 region has 17 residues. The CDR3 region is CSASPLAGGPSTDTQYF. CDR3 DNA sequence: TGCAGTGCTAGTCCGCTAGCGGGGGGGCCGAGCACAGATACGCAGTATTTT.

V is TRBV7-9 and J is TRBJ1-2; D gene unclear. CDR3 length: 14 residues. V dropped 7 bases and J dropped 3 bases, with 15 bases sitting between them. Germline V lookup: CDR1 SEHNR, CDR2 FQNEAQ (reference sequence). The CDR3 DNA is TGTGCCAGCACGGACGGTCAGAACTACTATGGCTACACCTTC. It translates to CASTDGQNYYGYTF.

In DNA, the CDR3 is TGTGCCAGCAGCTTAGGACAGGGGATGAACACTGAAGCTTTCTTT. Its protein is CASSLGQGMNTEAFF. This chain joins TRBV13 and TRBJ1-1; TRBD1 matches 7 bases. Unmatched junction bases numbered 1, after V lost 0 bases and J lost 0 bases. CDR3 length: 15 residues. The V gene's germline CDR1 is PRHDT and CDR2 FYEKMQ (reference sequence).

The V call is TRBV5-1, the J call TRBJ2-2; 9 bases map to TRBD1. The CDR3 length is 15 residues. V was pared by 0 bases and J by 4 bases, with 1 base of the junction left unmatched. Germline CDR1 reads SGHRS; CDR2 reads YFSETQ. CDR3 sequence: CASSLDRGPTGELFF. The CDR3 bases are TGCGCCAGCAGCTTGGACAGGGGGCCCACCGGGGAGCTGTTTTTT. Filled out from reference TRBV5-1 and TRBJ2-2, the complete variable domain reads KAGVTQTPRYLIKTRGQQVTLSCSPISGHRSVSWYQQTPGQGLQFLFEYFSETQRNKGNFPGRFSGRQFSNSRSEMNVSTLELGDSALYLCASSLDRGPTGELFFGEGSRLTVL.

The chain combines TRBV15 with TRBJ1-1; possibly TRBD1 for D (5 bases). This CDR3 is 15 amino acids long. The V gene's germline CDR1 is LNHNV and CDR2 YYDKDF (reference sequence). Trimming stripped 1 base from V and 4 bases from J, with 13 bases between. Written as DNA, the CDR3 is TGTGCCACCAGCAGAGTGAGGTGGGACCCCACTGAAGCTTTCTTT. Translating it yields CATSRVRWDPTEAFF. Based on the CDR3 plus reference TRBV15 and TRBJ1-1, the full variable domain is DAMVIQNPRYQVTQFGKPVTLSCSQTLNHNVMYWYQQKSSQAPKLLFHYYDKDFNNEADTPDNFQSRRPNTSFCFLDIRSPGLGDTAMYLCATSRVRWDPTEAFFGQGTRLTVV.

J is TRBJ1-1 and V is TRBV10-2, with D possibly matching TRBD1 (6 bases). CDR1 and CDR2 (germline): WSHSY, SAAADI. This CDR3 has 15 residues. Between the trimmed V and J ends, which lost 0 bases and 5 bases, there was a span of 13 bases. The CDR3 here is CASSESRGVGTEAFF. CDR3 sequence (DNA): TGCGCCAGCAGTGAGTCGAGGGGGGTGGGAACTGAAGCTTTCTTT.

The rearrangement uses TRBV7-5 and TRBJ1-2; no DNA check was done on the table's D call, TRBD1. TRBV7-5 is termed a pseudogene. The CDR3 has 16 residues. The CDR3 DNA follows: TGTGCCAGAAGCTTGGTTGAAGGGGGCGAACCTTATGGCTACACCTTC. Amino acid sequence: CARSLVEGGEPYGYTF.

V gene TRBV6-5 combines with J gene TRBJ1-6, with D hard to call. CDR1 and CDR2 (germline): MNHEY, SVGAGI. Trimming shortened V by 8 bases and J by 7 bases, and 12 bases separated the two germline ends. This CDR3 region has 13 residues. For the CDR3, the DNA is TGTGCCAGCTCAGCAGGTGGAAATTCACCCCTCCACTTT. Its translation: CASSAGGNSPLHF.

The chain combines TRBV29-1 with TRBJ1-1, with 8 bases lining up with TRBD1. The CDR3 runs 15 residues. Germline trimming cut 4 bases from V and 5 bases from J; bases unmatched to any gene: 12. Germline assignment: CDR1 SQVTM and CDR2 ANQGSEA. The CDR3 protein is CSVGQKQGGTTEAFF. DNA for the CDR3: TGCAGCGTTGGGCAAAAACAGGGGGGGACTACTGAAGCTTTCTTT.

The gene calls are TRBV7-9 and TRBJ1-2, with TRBD1 identical over 9 bases. The CDR3 has 14 residues. The V segment lost 5 bases and the J segment 5 bases; nucleotides outside the gene matches: 6. Germline V gene lookup returns CDR1 SEHNR and CDR2 FQNEAQ (reference sequence). The CDR3 here is CASSLSGTGYGYTF. In nucleotides, the CDR3 is TGTGCCAGCAGCCTATCCGGGACAGGGTATGGCTACACCTTC.

The chain carries TRBV5-6 and TRBJ1-3, with TRBD1 identical over 9 bases. CDR1 is SGHDT and CDR2 is YYEEEE in the germline V gene. J gave up 4 bases and V 4 bases, and 6 bases lay outside the gene matches. CDR3 length equals 15 residues. This CDR3 reads CASSAGTGFGNTIYF. CDR3 nucleotide sequence: TGTGCCAGCAGCGCCGGGACAGGGTTCGGAAACACCATATATTTT.